The entry below gives a single T cell receptor (beta chain) sequence along with its context. Its antigen is as yet unknown. The sample originates from a study of vaccination and CD4 T cells after COVID-19. Across the study: The study enrolled six male and four female convalescents, two of whom were Hispanic. Investigators stimulated cells with overlapping spike peptides drawn from SARS-CoV-2, HCoV-NL63, HCoV-OC43 and HCoV-229E.

Findings of the study overall: Spike mono-reactivity was the property of 304 of 307 vaccine-specific clones in convalescent patients.

Sequence data for DNA of cultured CD4+ T cells were generated by the Oncomine TCR Beta short-read assay. Each CDR3 protein gets one entry after TCRdb re-called the PCR reads with MiXCR. The table has about 12,000 distinct CDR3 sequences, 54% seen once. Germline V gene data show CDR1 as SGHVS and CDR2 as FNYEAQ. The V segment lost 0 bases and the J segment 6 bases; nucleotides outside the gene matches: 0. The CDR3 has 14 residues. Indicated treatment: roughly 11-day PBMC culture with coronavirus spike peptide pools or control peptides (ViraFEST assay). This clonotype was sampled from a human donor with COVID-19. The rearrangement uses TRBV7-6 and TRBJ1-5; 9 bases are a match to TRBD1. The source material was cultured CD4+ T cells from blood, sampled after SARS-CoV-2 vaccination. CDR3 protein: CASSLAGQGQPQHF. As DNA, the CDR3 is TGTGCCAGCAGCTTAGCGGGACAGGGTCAGCCCCAGCATTTT.